These T cell receptor beta chains were read from a single sample in a study of Ad26.COV2.S vaccination and SARS-CoV-2 variants. Assay: immunoSEQ multiplex PCR; the TCRdb copy retains only in-frame clones and omits some. This table has roughly 680,000 clones, approximately 88% appearing once. The material was peripheral blood, obtained in a trial of Ad26.COV2.S vaccine versus placebo. The receptors were gathered from a person aged 18-60 years who received the Ad26.COV2.S COVID-19 vaccine or a placebo. Each CDR3 is given with its conserved first and last residue. A D gene is named only where the DNA matches it firmly. Some rows have no size entry. The others give once, few or many, or a class for an expanded clone.

J: TRBJ1-1; V: TRBV25-1; D: .; size: .; CDR3: CASSEMSGFGNTEAFF; DNA: TGTGCCAGCAGTGAAATGAGTGGGTTCGGGAACACTGAAGCTTTCTTT
J: TRBJ2-3; V: TRBV2; D: TRBD2; size: .; CDR3: CASGESGSGVSTDTQYF; DNA: TGTGCCAGCGGTGAGTCGGGAAGCGGGGTTAGCACAGATACGCAGTATTTT
J: TRBJ2-1; V: TRBV7-8; D: TRBD2; size: .; CDR3: CASSLTASGPWFSYNEQFF; DNA: TGTGCCAGCAGCTTAACAGCTAGCGGGCCCTGGTTCTCCTACAATGAGCAGTTCTTC
J: TRBJ2-7; V: TRBV20-1; D: .; size: .; CDR3: CGVTDSYEQYF; DNA: TGCGGGGTTACCGATTCCTACGAGCAGTACTTC
J: TRBJ1-5; V: TRBV15; D: TRBD1; size: .; CDR3: CATSSTGGDQPQHF; DNA: TGTGCCACCAGCAGTACAGGGGGCGATCAGCCCCAGCATTTT
J: TRBJ2-7; V: TRBV11-3; D: .; size: once; CDR3: CASSAGGGTEQYF; DNA: TGTGCCAGCAGTGCCGGGGGTGGAACCGAGCAGTACTTC
J: TRBJ2-5; V: TRBV27; D: TRBD1; size: few; CDR3: CASSRRTGIQETQYF; DNA: TGTGCCAGCAGTCGACGGACAGGGATACAAGAGACCCAGTACTTC
J: TRBJ1-4; V: TRBV7-9; D: TRBD1; size: .; CDR3: CASSVLGQGQREKLFF; DNA: TGTGCCAGCAGCGTATTGGGACAGGGCCAAAGGGAAAAACTGTTTTTT
J: TRBJ2-7; V: TRBV10-3; D: TRBD1; size: .; CDR3: CAINRDRDDEQYF; DNA: TGTGCCATCAACAGAGACAGGGACGACGAGCAGTACTTC
J: TRBJ1-5; V: TRBV5-1; D: .; size: .; CDR3: CASSYYQPQHF; DNA: TGCGCCAGCAGCTATTATCAGCCCCAGCATTTT
J: TRBJ1-2; V: TRBV18; D: .; size: few; CDR3: CASSPPALVYGYTF; DNA: TGTGCCAGCTCACCACCGGCGCTGGTCTATGGCTACACCTTC